Following are 9 T cell receptor beta chains from one sample sequenced in a study of metastatic and nonmetastatic thyroid tumors. Treatment of any kind had been given to no patient before thyroid surgery. TCRdb re-called clones via MiXCR from the PCR reads. The sample holds roughly 34,000 clones, about 30% seen once. Sequencing input: tumor tissue. These receptors originate from a female donor with papillary thyroid cancer or a benign thyroid nodule (not recorded which). Some clones in this sample may be carry-over from other donors' samples.

This clone was recorded a few times. J is TRBJ2-7 and V is TRBV4-1; D might be TRBD1 (5 bases). The germline V gene has CDR1 MGHRA and CDR2 YSYEKL. The germline V and J ends were trimmed by 2 bases and 0 bases, with 8 bases remaining between them. The CDR3 is 14 residues long. CDR3 coding DNA: TGCGCCAGCAGCCAACCGACAGCCTCCTACGAGCAGTACTTC. This translates into CASSQPTASYEQYF.

This chain links TRBV20-1 with TRBJ2-2; D perhaps matches TRBD2 (5 bases). Germline CDR1 is DFQATT and CDR2 is SNEGSKA (reference sequence). V was clipped by 0 bases and J by 3 bases, with 11 bases between them. This CDR3 region has 15 residues. The CDR3 bases are TGCAGTGCTAGAGATGGGGAGTTGGACACCGGGGAGCTGTTTTTT. This translates into CSARDGELDTGELFF.

The chain carries TRBV11-3 and TRBJ1-2; 7 nucleotides match TRBD1. The CDR3 length is 16 residues. Germline V gives CDR1 SGHNT, CDR2 YENEEA. Germline trimming cut 0 bases from V and 5 bases from J; bases unmatched to any gene: 9. In DNA form, the CDR3 reads TGTGCCAGCAGCTTAGAGGGGCGACAGGGAAGGTATGGCTACACCTTC. Translating it yields CASSLEGRQGRYGYTF.

The CDR3 DNA follows: TGCAGTGCTAGAGATCTGGAGGATGAAAAACTGTTTTTT. Protein product: CSARDLEDEKLFF. This chain uses TRBV20-1 with TRBJ1-4; D remains ambiguous. The CDR3 sequence is 13 residues long. Germline CDR1 DFQATT, CDR2 SNEGSKA (reference sequence). The V end lost 0 bases, the J end lost 6 bases, and 8 bases lay between the germline ends.

This rearrangement joins TRBV15 to TRBJ2-7; weak D call: TRBD1 (5 bases). Germline CDR1 and CDR2: LNHNV and YYDKDF (reference sequence). CDR3 length equals 15 residues. V was clipped by 6 bases and J by 2 bases, with 17 bases between them. The CDR3 spells CATSLEVRAAYEQYF. As DNA, the CDR3 is TGTGCCACCAGTCTAGAGGTCAGGGCGGCCTACGAGCAGTACTTC.

The chain employs TRBV12-3 or TRBV12-4 and TRBJ2-3, with 15 bases aligning to TRBD2. The J segment lost 4 bases and the V segment lost 6 bases, leaving 8 bases of the junction unmatched. The CDR3 has 17 amino acids. CDR3 coding DNA: TGTGCCAGCAGCTGGGGACTAGCGGGAGGCACCCCAGATACGCAGTATTTT. Amino acids: CASSWGLAGGTPDTQYF.

This clone came up many times. The chain is built from TRBV28 and TRBJ1-6; D unclear. Trimming removed 1 base at V and 0 bases at J, with 4 bases between. The CDR3 is made up of 15 amino acids. Germline-derived CDR1 and CDR2 are MDHEN and SYDVKM. CDR3 DNA: TGTGCCAGCAGTTTATTCAGCTCCTATAATTCACCCCTCCACTTT. Protein sequence: CASSLFSSYNSPLHF.

This clone has a handful of counts. This rearrangement joins TRBV7-9 to TRBJ2-5; D unresolved. The CDR3 is made up of 12 amino acids. Trimming pared 6 bases from V and 2 bases from J, leaving 7 bases between. Germline loops: CDR1 SEHNR, CDR2 FQNEAQ (reference sequence). The CDR3 nucleotides read TGTGCCAGCAGGAAATTTCAAGAGACCCAGTACTTC. Translated: CASRKFQETQYF.

This clone appeared once. The V call is TRBV11-2, the J call TRBJ2-1, with unresolved D. Germline V gene lookup returns CDR1 SGHAT and CDR2 FQNNGV. Trimming stripped 5 bases from V and 5 bases from J, with 13 bases between. This CDR3 has 14 amino acids. CDR3 nucleotide sequence: TGTGCCAGCAGCCCCCCTGGGATGGACAATGAGCAGTTCTTC. Its protein is CASSPPGMDNEQFF.